Shown below are 18 T cell receptor beta chains from a single sample sequenced in a study of T-cell reconstitution after alpha-beta-depleted transplantation in children. Unique molecular identifiers were used to barcode this TCRbeta library. TCRdb reprocessed the PCR reads with MiXCR, giving one entry per CDR3 protein. The data hold hundreds of thousands of distinct CDR3 sequences, with over 10% observed a single time. Source: PBMCs, taken before TCRalphabeta/CD19-depleted stem cell transplant. These receptors came from a girl aged 2-10 years with congenital amegakaryocytic thrombocytopenia, due to receive a stem cell transplant.

This clonotype was observed a few times. This chain joins TRBV5-1 and TRBJ2-2; D is perhaps TRBD1 (6 bases). From germline, CDR1 is SGHRS and CDR2 YFSETQ. The CDR3 runs 15 residues. Trimming removed 4 bases from V and 0 bases from J, with 10 bases in between. The CDR3 spells CASSHGTTNTGELFF. The CDR3 DNA follows: TGCGCCAGCAGCCACGGGACAACGAACACCGGGGAGCTGTTTTTT.

The chain joins TRBV5-1 to TRBJ2-7, with TRBD2 matching over 13 bases. This CDR3 has 20 amino acids. Germline trimming cut 1 base from V and 0 bases from J; bases unmatched to any gene: 13. In germline, CDR1 is SGHRS, CDR2 YFSETQ. The CDR3 is CASSLWSAIGTSGISYEQYF. DNA for the CDR3: TGCGCCAGCAGCTTGTGGTCGGCTATCGGGACTAGCGGGATCTCCTACGAGCAGTACTTC. Based on the CDR3 plus reference TRBV5-1 and TRBJ2-7, the full variable domain is KAGVTQTPRYLIKTRGQQVTLSCSPISGHRSVSWYQQTPGQGLQFLFEYFSETQRNKGNFPGRFSGRQFSNSRSEMNVSTLELGDSALYLCASSLWSAIGTSGISYEQYFGPGTRLTVT.

The V and J genes are TRBV7-9 and TRBJ2-2; no clear D gene. In germline, CDR1 is SEHNR, CDR2 FQNEAQ (reference sequence). V lost 1 base to trimming and J lost 4 bases, with 7 bases between them. This CDR3 region has 14 residues. The DNA of the CDR3 is TGTGCCAGCAGCTTAGTGTTGATCACCGGGGAGCTGTTTTTT. This encodes CASSLVLITGELFF.

In its sample, this clonotype was seen many times. The chain is built from TRBV20-1 and TRBJ2-2; tentative D call: TRBD2 (5 bases). Trimming cost V 5 bases and J 1 base, with 5 bases left between them. The CDR3 covers 12 residues. Germline V CDR1 and CDR2: DFQATT, SNEGSKA (reference sequence). CDR3 loop: CSAGLNTGELFF. The CDR3 DNA sequence: TGCAGTGCTGGACTGAACACCGGGGAGCTGTTTTTT.

The V call is TRBV28, the J call TRBJ2-4; D not resolved. The CDR3 is 12 residues long. Deletions cut 4 bases from V and 4 bases from J, with 5 bases between. Germline CDR1 reads MDHEN; CDR2 reads SYDVKM. CDR3 sequence reads: CASSYEKNIQYF. For the CDR3, the DNA is TGTGCCAGCAGTTACGAAAAAAACATTCAGTACTTC. Complete variable domain (other parts from reference TRBV28 and TRBJ2-4): DVKVTQSSRYLVKRTGEKVFLECVQDMDHENMFWYRQDPGLGLRLIYFSYDVKMKEKGDIPEGYSVSREKKERFSLILESASTNQTSMYLCASSYEKNIQYFGAGTRLSVL.

This clonotype was seen a few times. The V gene is TRBV10-3, the J gene TRBJ2-7; TRBD2 aligns across 8 bases. The length of the CDR3 is 16 residues. Germline values: CDR1 ENHRY, CDR2 SYGVKD. The V segment lost 0 bases and the J segment 5 bases; nucleotides outside the gene matches: 9. The CDR3 reads CAISESVTPGGDEQYF. The CDR3, as DNA: TGTGCCATCAGTGAGTCGGTGACCCCGGGGGGGGACGAGCAGTACTTC.

The table lists this clonotype with a few counts. The V call is TRBV3-1, the J call TRBJ2-7; D is unclear. CDR3 length: 13 residues. The V and J ends lost 1 base and 5 bases respectively, with 9 bases between them. Germline V gene lookup returns CDR1 LGHDT and CDR2 YNNKEL (reference sequence). The CDR3 DNA sequence: TGTGCCAGCAGCCAAGTAGATCGAGACGAGCAGTACTTC. Translating gives CASSQVDRDEQYF.

In this sample, this clonotype turned up a few times. The chain uses TRBV29-1 and TRBJ2-7, with 7 bases fitting TRBD1. The germline V gene encodes CDR1 SQVTM and CDR2 ANQGSEA. The CDR3 contains 13 residues. V was pared by 6 bases and J by 3 bases, with 8 bases of the junction left unmatched. CDR3 DNA: TGCAGCGTAGCAGACAGGGAGAACTACGAGCAGTACTTC. Translation gives CSVADRENYEQYF.

This clonotype has ten or more counts. The rearrangement joins TRBV20-1 to TRBJ2-7, with D unclear. V lost 3 bases and J lost 4, with 7 bases in between. The CDR3 extends over 11 amino acids. Germline CDR1 reads DFQATT; CDR2 reads SNEGSKA (reference sequence). The CDR3 here is CSASTKYEQYF. In DNA form, the CDR3 reads TGCAGTGCTAGTACCAAATACGAGCAGTACTTC.

This clonotype came up many times. J is TRBJ2-3 and V is TRBV20-1; possible D gene TRBD1, 5 bases. This CDR3 has 14 residues. Between the trimmed V and J ends, which lost 1 base and 0 bases, there was a span of 8 bases. CDR1 is DFQATT and CDR2 is SNEGSKA in the germline V gene (reference sequence). The chain's CDR3 is CSARVYRSTDTQYF. Written as DNA, the CDR3 is TGCAGTGCTAGAGTGTACAGGAGCACAGATACGCAGTATTTT.

This clonotype appeared a few times. The V call is TRBV4-1, the J call TRBJ2-7; 8 bases line up with TRBD2. This CDR3 is built from 15 residues. J was trimmed by 3 bases and V by 4 bases; bases with no gene match: 8. Germline-derived CDR1 and CDR2 are MGHRA and YSYEKL. CDR3 loop: CASSRTTGLVYEQYF. CDR3 nucleotides: TGCGCCAGCAGCCGGACGACGGGACTAGTCTACGAGCAGTACTTC.

As to this clonotype: A much bigger clone sits one base away, suggesting this may be a read error. The chain employs TRBV7-2 and TRBJ2-1; D is uncertain. The CDR3 extends over 17 amino acids. Looked up from germline, CDR1 is SGHTA and CDR2 is FQGNSA. The DNA of the CDR3 is TGTGCCAGCAGCCGAATGCCGAATTTCAACGCCTACTATGAGCAGTTCTTC. Protein sequence: CASSRMPNFNAYYEQFF.

This rearrangement joins TRBV3-1 to TRBJ2-1, with 8 bases aligning to TRBD2. There are 14 residues in the CDR3. Trimming removed 1 base from V and 6 bases from J; junction bases left unmatched: 2. The V gene's germline CDR1 is LGHDT and CDR2 YNNKEL (reference sequence). The CDR3 sequence: CASSQVLAGNEQFF. CDR3 bases: TGTGCCAGCAGCCAAGTGCTAGCGGGCAATGAGCAGTTCTTC.

This clonotype was observed many times. The chain uses TRBV20-1 and TRBJ2-1, with 7 bases matching TRBD1. V lost 5 bases to trimming and J lost 0 bases; unmatched junction nucleotides: 4. This CDR3 has 14 residues. CDR1 and CDR2 (germline): DFQATT, SNEGSKA (reference sequence). The CDR3 loop reads CSAATGSSYNEQFF. CDR3 coding DNA: TGCAGTGCTGCGACAGGGAGCTCCTACAATGAGCAGTTCTTC.

This clonotype was observed a few times. The J gene is TRBJ2-3, the V gene TRBV28; D perhaps matches TRBD1 (5 bases). Germline V gives CDR1 MDHEN, CDR2 SYDVKM. The germline V and J ends were trimmed by 7 bases and 5 bases, with 13 bases remaining between them. The CDR3 consists of 13 residues. The CDR3 nucleotides are TGTGCCAGCAACTTACCTAGGGGAGATACGCAGTATTTT. Protein sequence: CASNLPRGDTQYF.

This clonotype was recorded at least ten times. The V call is TRBV12-3 or TRBV12-4, the J call TRBJ1-5, with a possible D match to TRBD1 (5 bases). V was clipped by 1 base and J by 12 bases, with 13 bases between them. This CDR3 comprises 13 residues. Written as DNA, the CDR3 is TGTGCCAGCAGTTTAGTGGGGACCGTCTTCCAGCATTTT. Amino acids: CASSLVGTVFQHF.

The chain has TRBV10-3 and TRBJ2-7, with D maybe TRBD1 (7 bases). CDR3 size: 14 residues. V gave up 11 bases and J gave up 1 base, with 18 bases separating them. Germline V CDR1 and CDR2: ENHRY, SYGVKD. The DNA for the CDR3 is TGTGCCCAAGCCCAGCAGGGGGGATCCTACGAGCAGTACTTC. This codes for CAQAQQGGSYEQYF.

This clonotype was observed many times. The chain combines TRBV28 with TRBJ2-4; D is undetermined. The CDR3 extends over 14 amino acids. CDR1 and CDR2 (germline): MDHEN, SYDVKM. V shed 3 bases and J shed 2 bases, with 8 bases lying between them. The CDR3 protein is CASSLGGPKNIQYF. CDR3 nucleotides: TGTGCCAGCAGTTTGGGTGGCCCCAAAAACATTCAGTACTTC.